The 5 T cell receptor beta chains below come from one sample, sequenced in a study of T-cell reconstitution after alpha-beta-depleted transplantation in children. Preparation of the TCRbeta library used unique molecular identifiers. In TCRdb, the PCR reads were re-called with MiXCR into one record per CDR3 protein. The table records about 540,000 distinct CDR3 sequences, more than 20% of them present only once. The sample here was PBMCs, taken before TCRalphabeta/CD19-depleted stem cell transplant. The source is a boy under two years old with Wiskott-Aldrich syndrome, due to receive a stem cell transplant.

The rearrangement joins TRBV12-3 or TRBV12-4 to TRBJ2-5; 7 bases line up with TRBD2. V was pared by 3 bases and J by 2 bases, with 6 bases of the junction left unmatched. The CDR3 is 15 residues long. The CDR3 reads CASSFQASGQETQYF. CDR3 nucleotide sequence: TGTGCCAGCAGTTTTCAGGCTAGCGGACAAGAGACCCAGTACTTC.

This clonotype was seen a few times. This chain connects TRBV7-8 to TRBJ2-3, with 9 positions matching TRBD2. V was clipped by 11 bases and J by 2 bases; unmatched bases: 8. The CDR3 totals 14 residues. Germline loops: CDR1 SGHVS, CDR2 FQNEAQ. The CDR3 coding sequence is TGTGCCGTACGGGCGGGAGGGACCACAGATACGCAGTATTTT. Its protein product is CAVRAGGTTDTQYF.

This chain connects TRBV3-1 to TRBJ1-5, with 7 bases that match TRBD1. This CDR3 contains 18 residues. Germline CDR1 is LGHDT and CDR2 is YNNKEL (reference sequence). J lost 1 base, V lost 6 bases, and 15 bases had no gene match. DNA of the CDR3: TGTGCCAGCAGTTTTTGGGCAGGGGGATTTGAGAGCAATCAGCCCCAGCATTTT. Amino acids: CASSFWAGGFESNQPQHF.

This chain uses TRBV24-1 with TRBJ2-7; D call uncertain. CDR3 length: 12 amino acids. Germline CDR1 KGHDR, CDR2 SFDVKD. V was cut by 5 bases and J by 3 bases, with 7 bases left in between. This chain's CDR3 is CATSGDNYEQYF. The CDR3 coding sequence is TGTGCCACCAGTGGCGACAACTACGAGCAGTACTTC.

The V call is TRBV2, the J call TRBJ2-7; 10 bases are a match to TRBD1. In germline, CDR1 is SNHLY, CDR2 FYNNEI. V lost 9 bases, J lost 3 bases, and 11 bases stayed unmatched. This CDR3 comprises 15 residues. The CDR3 region is CASHFPGTGDYEQYF. The CDR3 nucleotides read TGTGCCAGTCATTTTCCCGGGACAGGGGACTACGAGCAGTACTTC.